Listed below are T cell receptor beta chains from one sample, sequenced in a study of T cell responses to AZD1222 COVID-19 vaccine. The method was immunoSEQ multiplex PCR; TCRdb's version includes in-frame clones alone and lacks a portion of them. The table records roughly 55,000 clones, about 89% of them present only once. Source: peripheral blood, taken on day 0 of AZD1222 vaccination. Receptors originate from an adult in good health. The CDR3 runs from the conserved cysteine through the conserved F or W.

J gene	V gene	CDR3 protein
TRBJ2-1	TRBV10-2	CASSEISGSWDEQFF
TRBJ1-1	TRBV2	CASSEVSRDTEAFF
TRBJ1-6	TRBV19	CASRVAPRGNSPLHF
TRBJ2-7	TRBV3-1/TRBV3-2	CASSPSGTVYEQYF
TRBJ2-2	TRBV6-5	CASGNNAGELFF
TRBJ2-4	TRBV9	CASSVEGQGLLNIQYF
TRBJ2-1	TRBV9	CASSVATGRGYNEQFF
TRBJ2-1	TRBV6-5	CASSQDILRSNEQFF
TRBJ2-2	TRBV1	CTSSQEEGTGLAENTGELFF
TRBJ2-5	TRBV10-1	CASSSGLAGAQETQYF
TRBJ1-1	TRBV30	CAWSQGQHTEAFF
TRBJ2-4	TRBV7-9	CASSASGGMGSGKNIQYF
TRBJ2-1	TRBV24-1	CATTRGGTGDNEQFF
TRBJ2-3	TRBV27	CASSLSPLAHGTDTQYF
TRBJ1-1	TRBV30	CAWSGTTEAFF
TRBJ2-1	TRBV18	CASSPQAGESNEQFF
TRBJ2-7	TRBV19	CASSFGTGYEQYF
TRBJ2-3	TRBV12-3/TRBV12-4	CASSPPVGPPQYF
TRBJ2-1	TRBV10-3	CAAKTSGAYNEQFF
TRBJ1-1	TRBV24-1	CATSAQVDGNTEAFF
TRBJ2-3	TRBV7-9	CASSSLTGVSTDTQYF
TRBJ1-1	TRBV7-6	CASSSVGTGGFAEAFF
TRBJ2-1	TRBV4-2	CASSQSGLARSNSYNEQFF
TRBJ2-1	TRBV29-1	CSGKTSLYNEQFF
TRBJ1-6	TRBV2	CASRDEAGISPLHF
TRBJ2-1	TRBV21-1	CARAGQGAGEQFF
TRBJ2-2	TRBV6-2/TRBV6-3	CASSYSRRDNTGELFF
TRBJ2-2	TRBV27	CASSSPTSGSTNTGELFF
TRBJ2-1	TRBV7-6	CASSLWSGQWPNEQFF
TRBJ1-1	TRBV12-1	CASSFCGGIMNTEAFF
TRBJ2-7	TRBV10-3	CAISRRDRVSEQYF
TRBJ1-6	TRBV28	CASSLTAYNSPLHF
TRBJ2-5	TRBV3-1/TRBV3-2	CASSQLAGETQYF
TRBJ2-1	TRBV5-1	CASSATTYNEQFF
TRBJ1-1	TRBV6-1	CASSERTGGFGNTEAFF
TRBJ1-1	TRBV19	CASSIGGGNTEAFF
TRBJ2-2	TRBV5-1	CASSEDGRAAGELFF
TRBJ2-5	TRBV7-2	CASSLRGGGTPETQYF